The next 26 T cell receptor beta chains were all read from a single sample in a study of blood T cell repertoires in COVID-19 (dated by TCRdb to about 2020). Receptor libraries were prepared by the immunoSEQ multiplex PCR assay. TCRdb's version of the immuneACCESS table is confined to in-frame rearrangements and falls short of the full clone set. An unresolved V gene accounts for under half of the shortfall where checked; the remainder is of unknown origin. Counted in this sample were about 190,000 clones; almost 90% of them appeared once. In total, the top ten clones hold 0.62% of the sample. Sequenced material: peripheral blood. These receptors all stem from a man aged 45-60 years with acute or convalescent COVID-19.

The chain joins TRBV28 to TRBJ1-2, with 8 bases aligning to TRBD1. Germline CDR1 and CDR2: MDHEN and SYDVKM. This CDR3 has 15 residues. J gave up 6 bases and V 5 bases, and 11 bases lay outside the gene matches. The CDR3 DNA follows: TGTGCCAGCAGTCCAAATCAGGGGGCGGCACATGGCTACACCTTC. It codes for CASSPNQGAAHGYTF.

In this sample, this clone turned up once. V is TRBV6-6 and J is TRBJ2-3, with D possibly matching TRBD2 (5 bases). Germline CDR1 and CDR2: MNHNY and SVGAGI (reference sequence). Trimming took off 7 bases at V and 0 bases at J, with 14 bases between the two ends. The CDR3 contains 15 residues. The CDR3 DNA reads as TGTGCCAGCAATCCACAGAGGACTAGCACAGATACGCAGTATTTT. It is translated as CASNPQRTSTDTQYF.

The gene calls are TRBV5-6 and TRBJ1-1; D call uncertain. Trimming took off 6 bases at V and 1 base at J, with 16 bases between the two ends. The CDR3 is 15 amino acids. Germline V CDR1 and CDR2: SGHDT, YYEEEE. Written as DNA, the CDR3 is TGTGCCAGCAACCCCCTGGGCGCGAGGAACACTGAAGCTTTCTTT. Its translation is CASNPLGARNTEAFF.

The gene calls are TRBV7-3 and TRBJ1-1; D is undetermined. The CDR3 covers 12 residues. Germline V CDR1 and CDR2: SGHTA, FQGTGA. Between the trimmed V and J ends, which lost 5 bases and 4 bases, there was a span of 8 bases. The CDR3: CASSHPGTEAFF. CDR3 nucleotide sequence: TGTGCCAGCAGCCACCCCGGCACTGAAGCTTTCTTT.

In the case of this clone: This sample also contains other DNA sequences that code for the same CDR3. This sequence joins TRBV18 and TRBJ2-2, with D possibly matching TRBD1 (6 bases). Germline-derived CDR1 and CDR2 are KGHSH and LQKENI. The CDR3 length is 16 residues. Trimming cost V 1 base and J 2 bases, with 11 bases left between them. The CDR3 sequence is CASSPLGATNTGELFF. DNA of the CDR3: TGTGCCAGCTCACCACTGGGGGCGACCAACACCGGGGAGCTGTTTTTT.

DNA of the CDR3: TGTGCCATCAGTGAGTCGCAGGGTGGATATTCACCCCTCCACTTT. Protein sequence: CAISESQGGYSPLHF. This chain uses TRBV10-3 with TRBJ1-6; tentatively, D is TRBD1 (5 bases). V was cut by 0 bases and J by 8 bases, with 11 bases left in between. This CDR3 comprises 15 residues. Germline V CDR1 and CDR2: ENHRY, SYGVKD.

The V call is TRBV3-1 (or the pseudogene TRBV3-2), the J call TRBJ2-7, with TRBD2 matching 8 bases. Germline V gives CDR1 LGHDT, CDR2 YNNKEL (reference sequence). Germline trimming cut 5 bases from V and 2 bases from J; bases unmatched to any gene: 8. CDR3 length: 15 amino acids. CDR3 nucleotide sequence: TGTGCCAGCAGCAGCTATAGCGGGAACCCCTACGAGCAGTACTTC. This codes for CASSSYSGNPYEQYF.

The DNA of the CDR3 is TGTGCCAGCAGCACCCGGGATACGCAGTATTTT. It codes for CASSTRDTQYF. The gene calls are TRBV7-6 and TRBJ2-3; D remains unclear. The length of the CDR3 is 11 residues. Between the trimmed V and J ends, which lost 5 bases and 6 bases, there was a span of 6 bases. Germline CDR1 and CDR2: SGHVS and FNYEAQ.

Only one count was recorded for this clone. V gene TRBV11-2 combines with J gene TRBJ2-7; D remains unclear. The V end was cut by 1 base, the J end by 3 bases, with 7 bases between. This CDR3 contains 13 residues. The germline V gene encodes CDR1 SGHAT and CDR2 FQNNGV. The CDR3 region has the DNA TGTGCCAGCAGCTTAGCACTGAACTACGAGCAGTACTTC. Its translation is CASSLALNYEQYF.

The chain links TRBV25-1 to TRBJ2-3; tentative D call: TRBD1 (7 bases). This CDR3 region has 16 residues. Germline V gene lookup returns CDR1 MGHDK and CDR2 SYGVNS. V was pared by 4 bases and J by 2 bases, with 16 bases between. The CDR3 DNA sequence: TGTGCCAGCAGTGCTCAGGGGGGATTCCCCACAGATACGCAGTATTTT. It is translated as CASSAQGGFPTDTQYF.

This chain links TRBV4-2 with TRBJ2-5, with 8 bases matching TRBD2. The CDR3 extends over 18 amino acids. V lost 0 bases and J lost 1; bases outside the gene matches: 10. The germline gives CDR1 LGHNA, CDR2 YNFKEQ. The CDR3 reads CASSQEPGGGGFQETQYF. As DNA, the CDR3 is TGTGCCAGCAGCCAAGAACCCGGGGGCGGGGGGTTCCAAGAGACCCAGTACTTC.

V gene TRBV6-5 combines with J gene TRBJ2-5, with D perhaps matching TRBD1 (5 bases). Germline V CDR1 and CDR2: MNHEY, SVGAGI. The CDR3 totals 15 residues. The V end lost 5 bases, the J end lost 1 base, and 14 bases lay between the germline ends. The CDR3 DNA sequence: TGTGCCAGCAGTCTCCAGGGCGGAAGCCAAGAGACCCAGTACTTC. Amino acid sequence: CASSLQGGSQETQYF.

The J gene is TRBJ2-7, the V gene TRBV10-3; 7 nucleotides match TRBD1. Looked up from germline, CDR1 is ENHRY and CDR2 is SYGVKD. The CDR3 has 15 amino acids. V lost 4 bases to trimming and J lost 0 bases; unmatched junction nucleotides: 6. The DNA for the CDR3 is TGTGCCATCAGTGGCCGAGACAGGGCCTCCTACGAGCAGTACTTC. This codes for CAISGRDRASYEQYF.

This chain connects TRBV2 to TRBJ2-7; 7 bases line up with TRBD2. The CDR3 is 15 amino acids. J lost 7 bases, V lost 3 bases, and 12 bases had no gene match. Germline CDR1 and CDR2: SNHLY and FYNNEI. CDR3 sequence reads: CASSEGGAGLWEQYF. For the CDR3, the DNA is TGTGCCAGCAGTGAGGGAGGAGCGGGACTATGGGAGCAGTACTTC.

In its sample, this clone was seen once. V usage is TRBV5-4 and J usage is TRBJ2-2, with D maybe TRBD1 (7 bases). V was trimmed by 4 bases and J by 3 bases, leaving 16 bases between them. The CDR3 has 16 residues. CDR1 is SGHNT, CDR2 YYREEE, per germline (reference sequence). The CDR3 region is CASSHGRDRDTGELFF. CDR3 DNA: TGTGCCAGCAGCCACGGGCGGGACAGAGACACCGGGGAGCTGTTTTTT.

This clone came up a few times. The chain has TRBV6-2 or TRBV6-3 and TRBJ2-7; 8 bases match TRBD2. Trimming at V came to 2 bases and at J to 0 bases, leaving 15 bases not matched to a gene. This CDR3 spans 19 amino acids. Per germline, CDR1 MNHEY and CDR2 SVGEGT. The CDR3 sequence: CASSYPSWSLAGSSYEQYV. The CDR3 DNA reads as TGTGCCAGCAGTTACCCATCGTGGAGTTTAGCGGGGAGCTCCTACGAGCAGTACGTC.

The V gene is TRBV4-1, the J gene TRBJ2-2; the D is unclear. Germline values: CDR1 MGHRA, CDR2 YSYEKL. CDR3 length equals 16 residues. Between the trimmed V and J ends, which lost 1 base and 3 bases, there was a span of 12 bases. CDR3 residues: CASSQALVFHTGELFF. The CDR3, as DNA: TGCGCCAGCAGCCAAGCCCTAGTATTCCACACCGGGGAGCTGTTTTTT.

The chain combines TRBV15 with TRBJ2-7; D gene unclear. V was trimmed by 3 bases and J by 7 bases, leaving 22 bases between them. The CDR3 runs to 16 residues. Germline CDR1 LNHNV, CDR2 YYDKDF (reference sequence). The CDR3 loop is CATSRPIGSPATEQYF. The CDR3 region has the DNA TGTGCCACCAGCAGGCCGATCGGGTCCCCTGCCACTGAGCAGTACTTC.

The chain couples TRBV13 to TRBJ2-7; 8 bases are a match to TRBD1. The trim removed 8 bases at V and 5 bases at J, leaving 8 bases unmatched. From germline, CDR1 is PRHDT and CDR2 FYEKMQ (reference sequence). The CDR3 spans 13 residues. CDR3: CASQDRGVHEQYF. The CDR3 DNA reads TGTGCCAGCCAAGACAGGGGAGTCCACGAGCAGTACTTC.

This chain links TRBV5-6 with TRBJ2-3, with 10 bases identical to TRBD1. The junction had 10 bases not matched to a gene; V was cut back by 5 bases and J by 4 bases. CDR1 is SGHDT, CDR2 YYEEEE, per germline. This CDR3 spans 16 amino acids. In DNA, the CDR3 is TGTGCCAGCAGTGAAACGGGACAGGGGCTATCAGATACGCAGTATTTT. It translates to CASSETGQGLSDTQYF. Full variable domain (remainder filled in from reference TRBV5-6 and TRBJ2-3): DAGVTQSPTHLIKTRGQQVTLRCSPKSGHDTVSWYQQALGQGPQFIFQYYEEEERQRGNFPDRFSGHQFPNYSSELNVNALLLGDSALYLCASSETGQGLSDTQYFGPGTRLTVL.

This clone was counted a single time. The chain has TRBV19 and TRBJ1-1, with 7 positions matching TRBD1. The CDR3 spans 15 residues. Trimming removed 5 bases from V and 1 base from J; junction bases left unmatched: 7. CDR1 and CDR2 (germline): LNHDA, SQIVND (reference sequence). The CDR3 sequence: CASSPRGTANTEAFF. CDR3 coding DNA: TGTGCCAGTAGTCCTCGGGGGACAGCGAACACTGAAGCTTTCTTT.

The chain links TRBV11-2 to TRBJ1-2, with a tentative D call TRBD1 (6 bases). This CDR3 is 17 amino acids long. V shed 3 bases and J shed 8 bases, with 25 bases lying between them. CDR1 SGHAT and CDR2 FQNNGV come from the germline V gene. In nucleotides, the CDR3 is TGTGCCAGCAGCTTGTTCGGTGGGGCCAGGTCGGGGGGCGGCTACACCTTC. It yields the protein CASSLFGGARSGGGYTF.

This rearrangement joins TRBV24-1 to TRBJ2-7; perhaps TRBD1 as D (6 bases). This CDR3 is built from 17 residues. In germline, CDR1 is KGHDR, CDR2 SFDVKD. V gave up 4 bases and J gave up 3 bases, with 21 bases separating them. CDR3 amino acids: CATSDLTLDREDYEQYV. For the CDR3, the DNA is TGTGCCACCAGTGACTTAACCCTGGACAGAGAAGACTACGAGCAGTACGTC.

This clone was seen a single time. The chain uses TRBV4-3 and TRBJ1-2, with TRBD1 identical over 7 bases. The CDR3 is made up of 15 amino acids. CDR1 is LGHNA, CDR2 YSLEER, per germline. Trimming cost V 6 bases and J 2 bases; bases outside gene matches: 9. CDR3 sequence reads: CASRGSGTENYGYTF. The CDR3 nucleotides are TGCGCCAGCAGAGGTTCCGGGACAGAAAACTATGGCTACACCTTC.

The V call is TRBV3-1 (or the pseudogene TRBV3-2), the J call TRBJ2-3; 7 nucleotides line up with TRBD2. The germline V gene has CDR1 LGHDT and CDR2 YNNKEL (reference sequence). The J segment lost 6 bases and the V segment lost 5 bases, leaving 17 bases of the junction unmatched. The CDR3 sequence is 17 residues long. The CDR3 reads CASSSLWGSGVGDTQYF. DNA of the CDR3: TGTGCCAGCAGCTCCCTCTGGGGGAGCGGGGTGGGGGATACGCAGTATTTT.

The chain is built from TRBV15 and TRBJ1-5; no definite D call. Germline CDR1 and CDR2: LNHNV and YYDKDF (reference sequence). This CDR3 has 13 residues. The V and J ends lost 0 bases and 6 bases respectively, with 6 bases between them. The DNA for the CDR3 is TGTGCCACCAGCAGAGATGAGAGTCAGCCCCAGCATTTT. The encoded protein is CATSRDESQPQHF.